These 22 T cell receptor beta chains were all obtained from the same sample, sequenced in a study of blood T cells in healthy people across ages. The second PCR ran roughly 6 to 11 cycles with a sample-barcoded 5' primer and J-beta primers. TCRdb fed the 5' RACE reads into MiXCR, producing one record per CDR3 protein. In the table there are about 1.6 million distinct CDR3 sequences, about 35% of which are singletons. Sequencing was done on a sample of blood. These receptors all stem from a woman aged 25 to 39 in good health.

The chain couples TRBV6-1 to TRBJ2-7; 8 bases are shared with TRBD2. V gave up 6 bases and J gave up 0 bases; unmatched junction bases: 7. CDR1 is MNHNS, CDR2 SASEGT, per germline. The CDR3 spans 15 residues. CDR3 residues: CASRILADSSYEQYF. The CDR3 DNA follows: TGTGCCAGCAGGATACTAGCGGATAGCTCCTACGAGCAGTACTTC.

This clonotype was seen more than once but under ten times. The V gene is TRBV5-1, the J gene TRBJ1-5; D might be TRBD1 (5 bases). Trimming left V 4 bases short and J 4 bases short, with 15 bases between. This CDR3 is 15 amino acids long. CDR1 is SGHRS, CDR2 YFSETQ, per germline. The CDR3 nucleotides are TGCGCCAGCAGCCCCCCAGATTGGGGGAATCAGCCCCAGCATTTT. The encoded protein is CASSPPDWGNQPQHF.

This clonotype was seen a handful of times. The chain recombines TRBV7-3 with TRBJ2-1, with a weak D call TRBD1 (5 bases). The V and J ends lost 5 bases and 7 bases respectively, with 15 bases between them. Germline CDR1 is SGHTA and CDR2 is FQGTGA. The CDR3 has 14 amino acids. The CDR3 loop reads CASSASLSGNEQFF. The CDR3 DNA reads TGTGCCAGCAGCGCGTCTTTGTCAGGGAATGAGCAGTTCTTC.

This chain connects TRBV2 to TRBJ2-7; D possibly uses TRBD1 or TRBD2 (5 bases each). V lost 7 bases and J 2 bases, leaving 12 bases between the germline ends. In germline, CDR1 is SNHLY, CDR2 FYNNEI. This CDR3 has 13 residues. The CDR3 protein is CASKQGPTYEQYF. CDR3 nucleotides: TGTGCCAGCAAGCAGGGACCTACCTACGAGCAGTACTTC.

A few counts support this clonotype. The chain recombines TRBV2 with TRBJ2-1; D call uncertain. This CDR3 comprises 13 residues. Germline CDR1 is SNHLY and CDR2 is FYNNEI. The V gene lost 5 bases and the J gene lost 8 bases, with 13 bases spanning the gap. CDR3 region: CASSRDTLDEQFF. The CDR3 bases are TGTGCCAGCAGTCGAGACACCCTCGATGAGCAGTTCTTC. Variable domain in full (rest from reference TRBV2 and TRBJ2-1): EPEVTQTPSHQVTQMGQEVILRCVPISNHLYFYWYRQILGQKVEFLVSFYNNEISEKSEIFDDQFSVERPDGSNFTLKIRSTKLEDSAMYFCASSRDTLDEQFFGPGTRLTVL.

The gene calls are TRBV7-9 and TRBJ2-3, with TRBD2 identical over 7 bases. This CDR3 comprises 12 residues. Germline V gives CDR1 SEHNR, CDR2 FQNEAQ (reference sequence). Losses at the gene ends were 2 bases for V and 9 bases for J; bases not matched to a gene: 2. The CDR3 reads CASSLKLATQYF. CDR3 in DNA: TGTGCCAGCAGCTTAAAACTAGCGACGCAGTATTTT.

This sequence joins TRBV28 and TRBJ2-7, with TRBD2 as a possible D gene (6 bases). The V gene's germline CDR1 is MDHEN and CDR2 SYDVKM. Trimming took off 3 bases at V and 1 base at J, with 16 bases between the two ends. This CDR3 is 16 amino acids long. CDR3 sequence: CASSFSVRDWSYEQYF. The CDR3 DNA follows: TGTGCCAGCAGTTTTTCCGTGAGGGACTGGTCCTACGAGCAGTACTTC.

This clonotype was recorded a few times. The CDR3 reads CASSLSGLGFF. The CDR3 DNA is TGTGCCAGCAGTCTCTCCGGTCTGGGTTTCTTT. The genes are TRBV28 and TRBJ1-1; D gene unclear. V was trimmed by 5 bases and J by 13 bases, leaving 14 bases between them. Germline values: CDR1 MDHEN, CDR2 SYDVKM. The CDR3 is made up of 11 amino acids.

This clonotype was found many times. The V gene is TRBV19, the J gene TRBJ2-1; 7 bases match TRBD2. The CDR3 is 15 residues long. Germline V gene data show CDR1 as LNHDA and CDR2 as SQIVND (reference sequence). V trimming: 9 bases; J trimming: 4 bases; junction bases outside the gene matches: 12. The CDR3 bases are TGTGCCAGCAATAACGGGGCTAGCGGATACAATGAGCAGTTCTTC. This gives the protein CASNNGASGYNEQFF. Variable domain in full (rest from reference TRBV19 and TRBJ2-1): DGGITQSPKYLFRKEGQNVTLSCEQNLNHDAMYWYRQDPGQGLRLIYYSQIVNDFQKGDIAEGYSVSREKKESFPLTVTSAQKNPTAFYLCASNNGASGYNEQFFGPGTRLTVL.

This chain joins TRBV27 and TRBJ1-4; the D gene is possibly TRBD1 (6 bases). Germline CDR1 reads MNHEY; CDR2 reads SMNVEV (reference sequence). The CDR3 is made up of 16 amino acids. With 2 bases removed from V and 5 bases from J, the gap between germline ends came to 15 bases. The CDR3: CASSLRREGENEKLFF. The CDR3 nucleotides are TGTGCCAGCAGTTTAAGGCGAGAGGGGGAGAATGAAAAACTGTTTTTT.

In its sample, this clonotype was seen a few times. The V and J genes are TRBV6-1 and TRBJ1-6; 7 bases are a match to TRBD1. The CDR3 has 14 amino acids. Per germline, CDR1 MNHNS and CDR2 SASEGT. Unmatched junction bases numbered 7, after V lost 7 bases and J lost 7 bases. Here the CDR3 reads CASTRTGGNSPLHF. The CDR3 DNA sequence: TGTGCCAGCACCCGGACAGGAGGGAATTCACCCCTCCACTTT.

This clonotype was counted only a few times. This chain joins TRBV29-1 and TRBJ1-2; D not certain. Trimming removed 0 bases at V and 1 base at J, with 9 bases between. The CDR3 runs 14 residues. Per the germline V gene, CDR1 is SQVTM and CDR2 is ANQGSEA. DNA for the CDR3: TGCAGCGTTGAAGATGGGTTCTATAACTATGGCTACACCTTC. Protein product: CSVEDGFYNYGYTF.

This clonotype has more than one count but fewer than ten. The CDR3 spells CASSLQTYNEQFF. DNA of the CDR3: TGTGCCAGCAGCTTACAGACATACAATGAGCAGTTCTTC. J is TRBJ2-1 and V is TRBV13, with D unclear. Germline CDR1 PRHDT, CDR2 FYEKMQ (reference sequence). The CDR3 spans 13 residues. V gave up 2 bases and J gave up 4 bases, with 6 bases separating them.

Ten or more counts support this clonotype. The chain has TRBV10-3 and TRBJ2-7; 8 bases are a match to TRBD1. From germline, CDR1 is ENHRY and CDR2 SYGVKD. Losses at the gene ends were 5 bases for V and 2 bases for J; bases not matched to a gene: 5. This CDR3 has 14 residues. CDR3 region: CAISLAGGPYEQYF. In DNA, the CDR3 is TGTGCCATCAGTCTCGCAGGGGGCCCCTACGAGCAGTACTTC.

The chain couples TRBV4-2 to TRBJ2-1; D is undetermined. This CDR3 spans 14 amino acids. In germline, CDR1 is LGHNA, CDR2 YNFKEQ. Trimming pared 1 base from V and 7 bases from J, leaving 11 bases between. CDR3 region: CASSQVPSRNEQFF. The CDR3 nucleotides read TGTGCCAGCAGCCAAGTCCCGAGTCGAAATGAGCAGTTCTTC.

This chain uses TRBV27 with TRBJ1-2, with 7 bases lining up with TRBD1. V was pared by 4 bases and J by 1 base, with 6 bases of the junction left unmatched. This CDR3 comprises 15 residues. The germline gives CDR1 MNHEY, CDR2 SMNVEV (reference sequence). The CDR3 here is CASSSRTGDNYGYTF. CDR3 nucleotides: TGTGCCAGCAGTTCGAGGACAGGAGATAACTATGGCTACACCTTC.

This sequence joins TRBV20-1 and TRBJ2-5, with 12 bases identical to TRBD2. The germline V gene has CDR1 DFQATT and CDR2 SNEGSKA (reference sequence). CDR3 length: 15 amino acids. The trim removed 4 bases at V and 3 bases at J, leaving 6 bases unmatched. As DNA, the CDR3 is TGCAGTGCTACGCTAGCGGGGGGGCCCGAAGAGACCCAGTACTTC. Translating it yields CSATLAGGPEETQYF.

This clonotype was recorded a few times. The chain joins TRBV6-5 to TRBJ2-7; D is possibly TRBD1 (6 bases). The germline V gene has CDR1 MNHEY and CDR2 SVGAGI. Trimming cost V 2 bases and J 5 bases, with 13 bases left between them. The CDR3 contains 14 residues. CDR3 nucleotides: TGTGCCAGCAGTTACGGGGCAGGGGTGGACGAGCAGTACTTC. Protein sequence: CASSYGAGVDEQYF.

In the case of this clonotype: One base away lies a much larger clone, so this may be a sequencing read error. The chain employs TRBV5-8 and TRBJ2-1, with TRBD2 as a possible D gene (5 bases). Germline V gene sequence: CDR1 SGHTS, CDR2 YDEGEE. V gave up 0 bases and J gave up 3 bases, with 10 bases separating them. There are 15 residues in the CDR3. The CDR3 is CASSLDSAGYNEQFF. CDR3 sequence (DNA): TGTGCCAGCAGCTTGGATAGCGCGGGCTACAATGAGCAGTTCTTC.

The CDR3 loop is CASSIGTALPYNEQFF. Here the CDR3 DNA reads TGCGCCAGCAGTATCGGGACAGCATTGCCCTACAATGAGCAGTTCTTC. This chain joins TRBV5-1 and TRBJ2-1; 7 nucleotides agree with TRBD1. The CDR3 length is 16 residues. Germline trimming cut 5 bases from V and 2 bases from J; bases unmatched to any gene: 10. The V gene's germline CDR1 is SGHRS and CDR2 YFSETQ. Drawing the rest from reference TRBV5-1 and TRBJ2-1, the complete variable domain is KAGVTQTPRYLIKTRGQQVTLSCSPISGHRSVSWYQQTPGQGLQFLFEYFSETQRNKGNFPGRFSGRQFSNSRSEMNVSTLELGDSALYLCASSIGTALPYNEQFFGPGTRLTVL.

The chain recombines TRBV5-1 with TRBJ2-3; D is uncertain. V was shortened by 3 bases and J by 0 bases, with 14 bases between the two germline ends. CDR3 length: 16 amino acids. CDR1 SGHRS and CDR2 YFSETQ come from the germline V gene. The DNA for the CDR3 is TGCGCCAGCAGCTCCGGCAGACAACTTAGCACAGATACGCAGTATTTT. Protein product: CASSSGRQLSTDTQYF. The entire variable domain, with the rest obtained from reference TRBV5-1 and TRBJ2-3, is as follows: KAGVTQTPRYLIKTRGQQVTLSCSPISGHRSVSWYQQTPGQGLQFLFEYFSETQRNKGNFPGRFSGRQFSNSRSEMNVSTLELGDSALYLCASSSGRQLSTDTQYFGPGTRLTVL.

The chain has TRBV20-1 and TRBJ2-7; D possibly corresponds to TRBD2 (7 bases). Germline-derived CDR1 and CDR2 are DFQATT and SNEGSKA (reference sequence). The CDR3 spans 13 residues. V lost 6 bases and J lost 5, with 17 bases in between. The CDR3 nucleotides read TGCAGTGCAGCATTCCAGGGGAGGGACGAGCAGTACTTC. Encoded protein: CSAAFQGRDEQYF.